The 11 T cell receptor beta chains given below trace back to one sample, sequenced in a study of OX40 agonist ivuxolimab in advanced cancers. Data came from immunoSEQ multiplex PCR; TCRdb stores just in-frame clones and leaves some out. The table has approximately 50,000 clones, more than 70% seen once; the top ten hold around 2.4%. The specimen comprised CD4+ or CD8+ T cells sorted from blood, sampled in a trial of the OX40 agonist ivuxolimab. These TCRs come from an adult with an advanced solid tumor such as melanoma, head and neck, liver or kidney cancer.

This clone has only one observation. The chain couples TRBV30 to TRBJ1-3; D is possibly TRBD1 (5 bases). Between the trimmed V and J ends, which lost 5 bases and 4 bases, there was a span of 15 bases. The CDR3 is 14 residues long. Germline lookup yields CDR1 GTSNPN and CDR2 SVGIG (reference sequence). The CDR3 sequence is CAWDHRGRGNTIYF. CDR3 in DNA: TGTGCCTGGGACCACCGGGGGAGAGGAAACACCATATATTTT. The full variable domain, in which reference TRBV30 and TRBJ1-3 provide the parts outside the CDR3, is SQTIHQWPATLVQPVGSPLSLECTVEGTSNPNLYWYRQAAGRGLQLLFYSVGIGQISSEVPQNLSASRPQDRQFILSSKKLLLSDSGFYLCAWDHRGRGNTIYFGEGSWLTVV.

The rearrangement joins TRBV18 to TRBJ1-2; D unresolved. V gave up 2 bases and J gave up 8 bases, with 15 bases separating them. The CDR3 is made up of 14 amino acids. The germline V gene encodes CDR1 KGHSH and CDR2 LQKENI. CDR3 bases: TGTGCCAGCTCACCAGTGAAATCAGGTGAAGGCTACACCTTC. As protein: CASSPVKSGEGYTF.

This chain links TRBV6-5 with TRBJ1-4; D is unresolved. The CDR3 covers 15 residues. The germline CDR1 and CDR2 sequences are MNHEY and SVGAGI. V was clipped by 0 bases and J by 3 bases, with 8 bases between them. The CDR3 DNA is TGTGCCAGCAGTTACTCCAATGAACCTAATGAAAAACTGTTTTTT. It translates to CASSYSNEPNEKLFF.

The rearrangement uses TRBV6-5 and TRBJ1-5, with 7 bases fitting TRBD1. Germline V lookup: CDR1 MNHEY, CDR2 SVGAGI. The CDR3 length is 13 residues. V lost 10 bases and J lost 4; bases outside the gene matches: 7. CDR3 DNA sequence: TGTGCCACCCGCCCGACAGGGAATCAGCCCCAGCATTTT. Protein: CATRPTGNQPQHF.

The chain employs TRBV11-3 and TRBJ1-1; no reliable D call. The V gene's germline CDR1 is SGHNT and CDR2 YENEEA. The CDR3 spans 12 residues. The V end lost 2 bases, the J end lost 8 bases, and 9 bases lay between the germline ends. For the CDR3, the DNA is TGTGCCAGCAGCTTAAGCGGGGAGGAAGCTTTCTTT. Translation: CASSLSGEEAFF.

The CDR3 nucleotides are TGTGCCACGTTAGCGGGGGGCCTGAACACCGGGGAGCTGTTTTTT. It yields the protein CATLAGGLNTGELFF. The chain employs TRBV6-5 and TRBJ2-2, with 10 bases that match TRBD2. Germline CDR1 reads MNHEY; CDR2 reads SVGAGI. V lost 10 bases and J lost 1; bases outside the gene matches: 6. This CDR3 contains 15 residues.

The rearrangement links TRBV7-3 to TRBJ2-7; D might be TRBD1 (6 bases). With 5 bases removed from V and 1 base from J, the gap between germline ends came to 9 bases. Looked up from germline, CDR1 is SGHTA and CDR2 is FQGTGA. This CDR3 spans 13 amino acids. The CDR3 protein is CASSPDSSYEQYF. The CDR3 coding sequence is TGTGCCAGCAGCCCGGACAGTTCCTACGAGCAGTACTTC.

Here the CDR3 reads CASSPRTSGRAYNEQFF. The DNA for the CDR3 is TGTGCCAGCAGTCCCCGGACTAGCGGGAGGGCCTACAATGAGCAGTTCTTC. V usage is TRBV27 and J usage is TRBJ2-1; 15 positions match TRBD2. CDR1 is MNHEY, CDR2 SMNVEV, per germline (reference sequence). The CDR3 loop spans 17 amino acids. Unmatched junction bases numbered 4, after V lost 5 bases and J lost 2 bases.

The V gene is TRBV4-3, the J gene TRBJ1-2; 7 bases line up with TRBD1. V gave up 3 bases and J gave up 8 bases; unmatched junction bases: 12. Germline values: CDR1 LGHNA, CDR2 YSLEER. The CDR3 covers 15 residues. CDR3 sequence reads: CASSQVQGDLGGYTF. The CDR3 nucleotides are TGCGCCAGCAGCCAGGTCCAGGGGGATTTAGGCGGCTACACCTTC.

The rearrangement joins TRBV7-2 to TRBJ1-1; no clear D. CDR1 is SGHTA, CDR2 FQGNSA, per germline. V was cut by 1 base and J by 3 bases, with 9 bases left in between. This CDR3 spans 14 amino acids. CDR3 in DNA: TGTGCCAGCAGCTTAGTCCCAAGGTACACTGAAGCTTTCTTT. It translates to CASSLVPRYTEAFF.

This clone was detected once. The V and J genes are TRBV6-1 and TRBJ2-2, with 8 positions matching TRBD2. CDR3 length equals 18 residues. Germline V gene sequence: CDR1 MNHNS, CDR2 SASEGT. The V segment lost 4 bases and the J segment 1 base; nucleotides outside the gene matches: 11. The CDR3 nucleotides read TGTGCCAGCAGTGTCTTCTACTTAGCGGGGATGAACACCGGGGAGCTGTTTTTT. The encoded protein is CASSVFYLAGMNTGELFF.